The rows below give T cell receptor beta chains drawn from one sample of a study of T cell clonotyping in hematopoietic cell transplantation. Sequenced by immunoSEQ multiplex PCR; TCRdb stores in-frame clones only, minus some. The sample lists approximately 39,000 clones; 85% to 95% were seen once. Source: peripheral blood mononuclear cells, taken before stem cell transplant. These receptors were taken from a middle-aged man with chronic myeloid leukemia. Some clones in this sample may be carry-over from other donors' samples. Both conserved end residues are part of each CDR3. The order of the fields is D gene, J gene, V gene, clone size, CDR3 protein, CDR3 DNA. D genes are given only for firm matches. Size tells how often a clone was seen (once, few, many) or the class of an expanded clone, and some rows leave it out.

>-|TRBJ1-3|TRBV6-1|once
CASSEGTTGNTIYF
TGTGCCAGCAGTGAAGGGACGACTGGAAACACCATATATTTT
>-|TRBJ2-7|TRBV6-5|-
CASSYSRSRGYEQYF
TGTGCCAGCAGTTACTCGAGATCGCGGGGATACGAGCAGTACTTC
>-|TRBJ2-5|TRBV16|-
CASSQTGGGSGETQYF
TGTGCCAGCAGCCAAACCGGGGGTGGATCGGGAGAGACCCAGTACTTC
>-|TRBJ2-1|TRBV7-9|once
CASSLDGAEQFF
TGTGCCAGCAGCTTAGACGGGGCTGAGCAGTTCTTC
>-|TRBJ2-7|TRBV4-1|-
CASSQERDLTYEQYF
TGCGCCAGCAGCCAAGAGAGGGACCTAACCTACGAGCAGTACTTC
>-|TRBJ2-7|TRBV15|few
CATSREVNQQYF
TGTGCCACCAGCAGAGAAGTGAATCAGCAGTACTTC
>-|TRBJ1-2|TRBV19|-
CASSPAWGASSNYGYTF
TGTGCCAGTAGTCCCGCATGGGGGGCCTCCTCTAACTATGGCTACACCTTC
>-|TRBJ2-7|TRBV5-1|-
CASSLHGQSSYEQYF
TGCGCCAGCAGCTTGCACGGACAGAGCTCCTACGAGCAGTACTTC
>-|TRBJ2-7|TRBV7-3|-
CASSPGPNSYEQYF
TGTGCCAGCAGCCCGGGACCGAACTCCTACGAGCAGTACTTC
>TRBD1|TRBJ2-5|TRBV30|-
CAWRTGQGPMETQYF
TGTGCCTGGAGAACAGGACAGGGGCCCATGGAGACCCAGTACTTC
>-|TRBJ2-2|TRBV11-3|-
CASSLVAGNTGELFF
TGTGCCAGCAGCTTAGTGGCAGGGAACACCGGGGAGCTGTTTTTT
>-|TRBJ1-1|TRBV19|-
CASSTRQPGAFF
TGTGCCAGTAGTACCCGACAGCCTGGTGCTTTCTTT
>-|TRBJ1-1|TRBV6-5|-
CATAVLDRNTEAFF
TGTGCCACCGCGGTACTGGACAGGAACACTGAAGCTTTCTTT
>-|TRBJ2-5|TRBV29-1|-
CSVVVREIGETQYF
TGCAGCGTTGTTGTAAGGGAGATAGGGGAGACCCAGTACTTC
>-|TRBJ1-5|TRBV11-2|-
CASSAGRSNQPQHF
TGTGCCAGCAGCGCAGGGAGGAGCAATCAGCCCCAGCATTTT
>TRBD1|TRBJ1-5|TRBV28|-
CASINLQRQGGNQPQHF
TGTGCCAGCATCAACTTACAGAGACAGGGGGGTAATCAGCCCCAGCATTTT
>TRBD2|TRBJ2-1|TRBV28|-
CASSFQTSGGPTYNEQFF
TGTGCCAGCAGTTTCCAGACTAGCGGGGGTCCTACCTACAATGAGCAGTTCTTC
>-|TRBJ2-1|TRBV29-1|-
CSVEKTVNEQFF
TGCAGCGTTGAAAAGACAGTAAATGAGCAGTTCTTC
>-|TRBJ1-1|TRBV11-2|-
CASSLAAGRGNEAFF
TGTGCCAGCAGCTTAGCGGCAGGGAGGGGGAATGAAGCTTTCTTT
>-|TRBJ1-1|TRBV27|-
CASRWTLNTEAFF
TGTGCCAGCAGGTGGACACTGAACACTGAAGCTTTCTTT
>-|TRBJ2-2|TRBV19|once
CASIDTGELFF
TGTGCCAGTATCGACACCGGGGAGCTGTTTTTT
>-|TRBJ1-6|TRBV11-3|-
CASSLRRNSPLHF
TGTGCCAGCAGCTTAAGACGGAATTCACCCCTCCACTTT
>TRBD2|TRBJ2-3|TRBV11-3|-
CASRSWERGSTDTQYF
TGTGCCAGCAGGTCCTGGGAGCGGGGGAGCACAGATACGCAGTATTTT
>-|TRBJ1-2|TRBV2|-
CASSSVGLGYGYTF
TGTGCCAGCAGTTCAGTGGGCCTAGGCTATGGCTACACCTTC
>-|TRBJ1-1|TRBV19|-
CASSIYGGMNTEAFF
TGTGCCAGTAGTATTTACGGTGGTATGAACACTGAAGCTTTCTTT
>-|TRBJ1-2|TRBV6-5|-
CASSREGQIYGYTF
TGTGCCAGCAGCCGCGAAGGACAGATCTATGGCTACACCTTC
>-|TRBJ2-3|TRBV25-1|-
CASSDSGERADTQYF
TGTGCCAGCAGTGATTCTGGGGAGAGGGCAGATACGCAGTATTTT
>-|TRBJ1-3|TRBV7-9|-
CAQGASGNTIYF
TGTGCACAGGGAGCCTCTGGAAACACCATATATTTT
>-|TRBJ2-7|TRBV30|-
CAWSVLARAEQYF
TGTGCCTGGAGTGTACTGGCGCGGGCCGAGCAGTACTTC
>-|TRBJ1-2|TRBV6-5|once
CASRQGPQYGYTF
TGTGCCAGCAGGCAGGGCCCCCAGTATGGCTACACCTTC
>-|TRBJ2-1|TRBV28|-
CASSFNEQFF
TGTGCCAGCAGTTTCAATGAGCAGTTCTTC
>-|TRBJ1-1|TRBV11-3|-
CASSLTQVTEAFF
TGTGCCAGCAGCTTAACCCAGGTCACTGAAGCTTTCTTT
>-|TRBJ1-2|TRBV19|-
CASSIDRPWTEGWYTF
TGTGCCAGTAGTATAGACCGACCCTGGACAGAAGGATGGTACACCTTC
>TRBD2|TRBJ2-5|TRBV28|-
CASSSGTSGGVQETQYF
TGTGCCAGCAGCTCCGGGACTAGCGGGGGGGTACAAGAGACCCAGTACTTC
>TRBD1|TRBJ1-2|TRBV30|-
CAWSLDRGLVSGGYTF
TGTGCCTGGAGTCTGGACAGGGGGCTGGTTTCGGGTGGCTACACCTTC
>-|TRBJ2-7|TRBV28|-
CASSSITSGQYF
TGTGCCAGCAGTTCCATCACCTCTGGGCAGTACTTC
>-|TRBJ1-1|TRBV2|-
CASSATNGLGAEAFF
TGTGCCAGCAGTGCCACTAACGGTCTCGGCGCTGAAGCTTTCTTT
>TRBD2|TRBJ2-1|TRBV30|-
CAWSVGGGQFF
TGTGCCTGGAGCGTCGGGGGGGGGCAGTTCTTC
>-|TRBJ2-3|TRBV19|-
CASSIGGADTQYF
TGTGCCAGTAGTATAGGAGGCGCAGATACGCAGTATTTT
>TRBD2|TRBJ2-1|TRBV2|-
CASSGQRGRNEQFF
TGTGCCAGCAGTGGTCAGCGGGGAAGGAATGAGCAGTTCTTC
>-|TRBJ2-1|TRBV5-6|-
CASSLTAKIYNEQFF
TGTGCCAGCAGCTTGACAGCAAAAATCTACAATGAGCAGTTCTTC
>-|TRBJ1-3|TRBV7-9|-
CASSFRGSSGNTIYF
TGTGCCAGCAGCTTTCGGGGGAGCTCTGGAAACACCATATATTTT
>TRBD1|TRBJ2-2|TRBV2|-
CASSPRTGDGELFF
TGTGCCAGCAGTCCAAGGACAGGGGACGGGGAGCTGTTTTTT
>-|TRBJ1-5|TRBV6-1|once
CASSDFHLQPQHF
TGTGCCAGCAGTGATTTCCACCTTCAGCCCCAGCATTTT
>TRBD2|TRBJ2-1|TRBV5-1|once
CASSSLTSGGAGEQFF
TGCGCCAGCAGCTCCTTGACTAGCGGGGGGGCAGGGGAGCAGTTCTTC
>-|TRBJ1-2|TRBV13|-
CASSTRGPTATNYGYTF
TGTGCCAGCAGCACGAGAGGGCCGACAGCGACTAACTATGGCTACACCTTC
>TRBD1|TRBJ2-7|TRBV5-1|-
CASSSQGAHEQYF
TGCGCCAGCAGCTCACAGGGGGCCCACGAGCAGTACTTC
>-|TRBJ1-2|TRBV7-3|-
CASSLTSGVGYGYTF
TGTGCCAGCAGCTTAACGTCAGGGGTTGGCTATGGCTACACCTTC
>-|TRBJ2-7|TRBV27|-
CASSSTPGGIRSNEQYF
TGTGCCAGCAGCTCTACCCCAGGAGGGATAAGGTCCAACGAGCAGTACTTC
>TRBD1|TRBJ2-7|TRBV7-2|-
CASSISGTGTYEQYF
TGTGCCAGCAGCATATCCGGGACAGGGACCTACGAGCAGTACTTC
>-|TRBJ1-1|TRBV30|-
CAWSVHAHTEAFF
TGTGCCTGGAGTGTACATGCACACACTGAAGCTTTCTTT
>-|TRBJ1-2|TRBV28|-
CASSFTDYGYTF
TGTGCCAGCAGTTTCACGGACTATGGCTACACCTTC
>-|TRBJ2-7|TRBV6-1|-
CASSEAQSFGTGGQYF
TGTGCCAGCAGTGAAGCACAAAGCTTTGGGACGGGCGGGCAGTACTTC